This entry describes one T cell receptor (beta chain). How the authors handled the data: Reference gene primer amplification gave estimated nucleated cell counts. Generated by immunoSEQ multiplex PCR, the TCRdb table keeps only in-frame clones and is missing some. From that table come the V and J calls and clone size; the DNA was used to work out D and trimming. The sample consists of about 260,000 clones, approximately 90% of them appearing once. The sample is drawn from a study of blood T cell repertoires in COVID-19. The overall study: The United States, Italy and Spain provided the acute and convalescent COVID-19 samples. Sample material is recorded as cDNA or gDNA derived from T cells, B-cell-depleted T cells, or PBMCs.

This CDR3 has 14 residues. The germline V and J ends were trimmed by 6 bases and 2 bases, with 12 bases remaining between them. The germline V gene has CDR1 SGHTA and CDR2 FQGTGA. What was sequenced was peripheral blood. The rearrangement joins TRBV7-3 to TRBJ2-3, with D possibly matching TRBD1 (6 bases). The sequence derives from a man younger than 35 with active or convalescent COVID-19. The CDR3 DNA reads TGTGCCAGCAGTAAGGGGGACCACACAGATACGCAGTATTTT. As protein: CASSKGDHTDTQYF. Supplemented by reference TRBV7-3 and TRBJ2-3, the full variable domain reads GAGVSQTPSNKVTEKGKYVELRCDPISGHTALYWYRQSLGQGPEFLIYFQGTGAADDSGLPNDRFFAVRPEGSVSTLKIQRTERGDSAVYLCASSKGDHTDTQYFGPGTRLTVL.